This TCR beta chain was identified in a study of cytomegalovirus exposure and HLA in healthy donors. About this clone itself: Antigen: not known.

Between the trimmed V and J ends, which lost 4 bases and 0 bases, there was a span of 7 bases. This CDR3 is built from 14 residues. Germline V lookup: CDR1 SNHLY, CDR2 FYNNEI. The PCR had 60 Vbeta and 13 Jbeta primers. Sequencing was performed with immunoSEQ multiplex PCR; in TCRdb, only in-frame clones are kept and a portion is missing. This table holds under 150,000 clones, roughly 79% found once. Broader study findings: As was reported, the classifier diagnosed cytomegalovirus status with high specificity and sensitivity. An Asian-associated ancestry cluster reportedly showed fewer N-insertions than the approximately 690-donor mean in a later analysis.

Sequenced: PBMCs. This TCR came from a man aged 25-40 years in good health and CMV-seropositive. V and J are TRBV2 and TRBJ2-1; TRBD1 might be the D (5 bases). For the CDR3, the DNA is TGTGCCAGCAGTGGACAGACCTCCTACAATGAGCAGTTCTTC. Translation gives CASSGQTSYNEQFF.